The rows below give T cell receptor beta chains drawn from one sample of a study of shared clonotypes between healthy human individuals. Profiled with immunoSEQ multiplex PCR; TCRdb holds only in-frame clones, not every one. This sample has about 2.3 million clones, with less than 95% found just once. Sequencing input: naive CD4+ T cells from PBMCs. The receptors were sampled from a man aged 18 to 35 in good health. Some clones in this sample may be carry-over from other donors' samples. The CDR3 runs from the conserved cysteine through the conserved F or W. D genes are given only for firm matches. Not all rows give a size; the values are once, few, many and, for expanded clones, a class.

CDR3aa: CASSFRTPDQPQHF
CDR3nt: TGTGCCAGCAGCTTTAGGACACCAGATCAGCCCCAGCATTTT
j_gene: TRBJ1-5
v_gene: TRBV7-2
d_gene: .
abundance: .

CDR3aa: CASSLATGEFYEQYF
CDR3nt: TGTGCCAGCAGCTTAGCGACAGGGGAATTCTACGAGCAGTACTTC
j_gene: TRBJ2-7
v_gene: TRBV7-2
d_gene: TRBD1
abundance: .

CDR3aa: CASSLAGPYEQYF
CDR3nt: TGTGCCAGCAGCTTAGCAGGGCCCTACGAGCAGTACTTC
j_gene: TRBJ2-7
v_gene: TRBV7-9
d_gene: .
abundance: .

CDR3aa: CASSLDRAGGYTF
CDR3nt: TGTGCCAGCAGCCTGGACAGGGCGGGTGGCTACACCTTC
j_gene: TRBJ1-2
v_gene: TRBV5-4
d_gene: TRBD1
abundance: .

CDR3aa: CASSLRGDQPQHF
CDR3nt: TGTGCCAGCAGTTTGAGGGGGGATCAGCCCCAGCATTTT
j_gene: TRBJ1-5
v_gene: TRBV27
d_gene: .
abundance: .

CDR3aa: CASREGQETQYF
CDR3nt: TGTGCTTCCCGGGAGGGCCAAGAGACCCAGTACTTC
j_gene: TRBJ2-5
v_gene: TRBV7-9
d_gene: TRBD2
abundance: .

CDR3aa: CASSPLDSPDTQYF
CDR3nt: TGTGCCAGCTCACCACTCGATAGCCCAGATACGCAGTATTTT
j_gene: TRBJ2-3
v_gene: TRBV18
d_gene: .
abundance: .

CDR3aa: CASSPIPGQAQAGEQYF
CDR3nt: TGTGCCAGCAGCCCTATTCCGGGACAGGCTCAAGCGGGCGAGCAGTACTTC
j_gene: TRBJ2-7
v_gene: TRBV7-9
d_gene: TRBD1
abundance: .

CDR3aa: CASSLEGVFNEKLFF
CDR3nt: TGCGCCAGCAGCTTGGAAGGAGTTTTTAATGAAAAACTGTTTTTT
j_gene: TRBJ1-4
v_gene: TRBV5-1
d_gene: .
abundance: .

CDR3aa: CAISETGGNYGYTF
CDR3nt: TGTGCCATCAGTGAAACAGGGGGCAACTATGGCTACACCTTC
j_gene: TRBJ1-2
v_gene: TRBV10-3
d_gene: TRBD1
abundance: .

CDR3aa: CASLNTEAFF
CDR3nt: TGTGCCTCCTTGAACACTGAAGCTTTCTTT
j_gene: TRBJ1-1
v_gene: TRBV30
d_gene: .
abundance: few

CDR3aa: CSVLRADRGVYEQYF
CDR3nt: TGCAGCGTTTTGAGGGCAGACAGGGGCGTCTACGAGCAGTACTTC
j_gene: TRBJ2-7
v_gene: TRBV29-1
d_gene: TRBD1
abundance: .

CDR3aa: CASSLGAGAYEQYF
CDR3nt: TGCGCCAGCAGCTTGGGGGCAGGGGCCTACGAGCAGTACTTC
j_gene: TRBJ2-7
v_gene: TRBV5-1
d_gene: .
abundance: .

CDR3aa: CASSRGRRTSTDTQYF
CDR3nt: TGTGCCAGTAGTAGGGGGAGACGCACTAGCACAGATACGCAGTATTTT
j_gene: TRBJ2-3
v_gene: TRBV19
d_gene: .
abundance: once

CDR3aa: CASSEGHRLLTGELFF
CDR3nt: TGTGCCAGCAGCGAAGGACATCGACTTTTAACCGGGGAGCTGTTTTTT
j_gene: TRBJ2-2
v_gene: TRBV9
d_gene: .
abundance: .

CDR3aa: CASSTDRRYGYTF
CDR3nt: TGTGCCAGCAGCACGGACAGACGATATGGCTACACCTTC
j_gene: TRBJ1-2
v_gene: TRBV7-3
d_gene: .
abundance: .

CDR3aa: CASSPRIPDTQYF
CDR3nt: TGTGCCAGCTCACCACGTATCCCAGATACGCAGTATTTT
j_gene: TRBJ2-3
v_gene: TRBV18
d_gene: .
abundance: .

CDR3aa: CASSQYRAGANVLTF
CDR3nt: TGTGCCAGCAGCCAGTACAGGGCTGGGGCCAACGTCCTGACTTTC
j_gene: TRBJ2-6
v_gene: TRBV25-1
d_gene: .
abundance: .

CDR3aa: CASSVEPDDEQFF
CDR3nt: TGTGCCAGCAGCGTAGAGCCCGACGATGAGCAGTTCTTC
j_gene: TRBJ2-1
v_gene: TRBV9
d_gene: .
abundance: .

CDR3aa: CASREVSGVQETQYF
CDR3nt: TGCGCCAGCAGGGAGGTGTCGGGCGTGCAAGAGACCCAGTACTTC
j_gene: TRBJ2-5
v_gene: TRBV5-1
d_gene: .
abundance: once

CDR3aa: CASSLVPGLTYEQYF
CDR3nt: TGCGCCAGCAGCTTGGTGCCGGGTCTCACCTACGAGCAGTACTTC
j_gene: TRBJ2-7
v_gene: TRBV5-1
d_gene: .
abundance: .

CDR3aa: CASSQPQGQPSYNEQFF
CDR3nt: TGTGCCAGCAGCCAACCCCAGGGCCAGCCGAGCTACAATGAGCAGTTCTTC
j_gene: TRBJ2-1
v_gene: TRBV4-2
d_gene: .
abundance: .

CDR3aa: CASSPTDLNGEKLFF
CDR3nt: TGTGCCAGCAGCCCTACCGATTTAAATGGTGAAAAACTGTTTTTT
j_gene: TRBJ1-4
v_gene: TRBV6-5
d_gene: .
abundance: .

CDR3aa: CASSSSRTRRGHEQYF
CDR3nt: TGTGCCAGCAGTTCCTCGAGGACTAGGAGGGGACACGAGCAGTACTTC
j_gene: TRBJ2-7
v_gene: TRBV6-5
d_gene: TRBD2
abundance: .